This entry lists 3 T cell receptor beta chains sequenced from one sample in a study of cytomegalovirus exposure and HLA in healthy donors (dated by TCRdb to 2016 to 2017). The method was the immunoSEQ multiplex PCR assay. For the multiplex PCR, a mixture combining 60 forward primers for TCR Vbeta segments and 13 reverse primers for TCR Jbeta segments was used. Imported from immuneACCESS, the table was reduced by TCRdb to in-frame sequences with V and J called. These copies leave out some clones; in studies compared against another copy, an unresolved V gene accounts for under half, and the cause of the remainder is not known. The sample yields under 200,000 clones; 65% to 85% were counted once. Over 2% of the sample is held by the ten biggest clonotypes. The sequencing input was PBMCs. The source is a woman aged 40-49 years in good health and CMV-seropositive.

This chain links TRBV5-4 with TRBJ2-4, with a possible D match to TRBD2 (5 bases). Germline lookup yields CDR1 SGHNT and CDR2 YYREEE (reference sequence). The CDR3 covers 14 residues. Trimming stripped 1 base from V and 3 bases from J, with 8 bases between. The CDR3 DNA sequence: TGTGCCAGCAGCTTGTCCGGGATCAAAAACATTCAGTACTTC. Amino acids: CASSLSGIKNIQYF.

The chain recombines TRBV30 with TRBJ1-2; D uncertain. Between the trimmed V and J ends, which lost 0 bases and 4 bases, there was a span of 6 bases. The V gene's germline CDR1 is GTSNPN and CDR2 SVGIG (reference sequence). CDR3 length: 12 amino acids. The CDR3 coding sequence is TGTGCCTGGAGTGTACGGAGCTATGGCTACACCTTC. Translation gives CAWSVRSYGYTF.

This CDR3 is CASSLGDREEAFF. CDR3 sequence (DNA): TGTGCCAGCAGCTTAGGGGACAGGGAGGAAGCTTTCTTT. The V call is TRBV11-2, the J call TRBJ1-1; 9 nucleotides line up with TRBD1. The CDR3 loop spans 13 amino acids. Germline CDR1 reads SGHAT; CDR2 reads FQNNGV. The V gene end was trimmed by 1 base and the J gene end by 8 bases; junction bases not matched to a gene: 2.